The 12 T cell receptor beta chains below were found in one sample sequenced in a study of cytomegalovirus exposure and HLA in healthy donors. Use of 60 Vbeta and 13 Jbeta primers characterized the PCR. Using immunoSEQ multiplex PCR, the repertoire was profiled, and TCRdb retains in-frame clones only, with some absent. The sample contains about 170,000 clones, over 75% of which appear only once. Material for sequencing was PBMCs. These receptors all come from a female donor in good health and CMV-seronegative.

The V gene is TRBV5-8, the J gene TRBJ2-7; no definite D call. The germline V gene encodes CDR1 SGHTS and CDR2 YDEGEE. This CDR3 comprises 13 residues. V lost 5 bases, J lost 3 bases, and 12 bases lay in between. The CDR3 region has the DNA TGTGCCAGCAGGAAACAGCTACACTACGAGCAGTACTTC. It translates to CASRKQLHYEQYF.

The chain employs TRBV5-1 and TRBJ2-5; TRBD1 aligns across 7 bases. The CDR3 is 18 amino acids. Germline CDR1 SGHRS, CDR2 YFSETQ. The junction had 21 bases not matched to a gene; V was cut back by 4 bases and J by 6 bases. The CDR3 loop reads CASSPQPKATGSLQTQYF. CDR3 sequence (DNA): TGCGCCAGCAGCCCCCAGCCCAAGGCGACAGGGTCCCTCCAGACCCAGTACTTC.

The rearrangement links TRBV27 to TRBJ2-7; 15 nucleotides align to TRBD2. V trimming: 4 bases; J trimming: 1 base; junction bases outside the gene matches: 11. This CDR3 has 19 residues. The germline V gene encodes CDR1 MNHEY and CDR2 SMNVEV (reference sequence). CDR3 sequence reads: CASSSRRGLAGGPSYEQYF. The CDR3 DNA follows: TGTGCCAGCAGTTCACGACGAGGACTAGCGGGAGGGCCATCCTACGAGCAGTACTTC.

Here the CDR3 reads CASSLGLASSYEQYF. The DNA of the CDR3 is TGTGCCAGCAGCTTAGGACTAGCGAGCTCCTACGAGCAGTACTTC. The chain combines TRBV7-9 with TRBJ2-7, with 8 bases that match TRBD2. This CDR3 comprises 15 residues. The trim removed 1 base at V and 0 bases at J, leaving 2 bases unmatched. Germline values: CDR1 SEHNR, CDR2 FQNEAQ (reference sequence).

This sequence joins TRBV4-2 and TRBJ2-1, with D perhaps TRBD2 (5 bases). CDR1 is LGHNA and CDR2 is YNFKEQ in the germline V gene. The V end lost 1 base, the J end lost 9 bases, and 7 bases lay between the germline ends. CDR3 size: 12 residues. This CDR3 is CASSQGGGEQFF. CDR3 nucleotides: TGTGCCAGCAGCCAAGGTGGAGGTGAGCAGTTCTTC.

This chain joins TRBV19 and TRBJ1-1; possibly TRBD1 for D (6 bases). Trimming left V 7 bases short and J 0 bases short, with 12 bases between. The CDR3 contains 14 residues. The germline CDR1 and CDR2 sequences are LNHDA and SQIVND (reference sequence). CDR3 sequence: CASTDGQMNTEAFF. The CDR3 DNA is TGTGCCAGTACCGATGGACAGATGAACACTGAAGCTTTCTTT.

V usage is TRBV18 and J usage is TRBJ2-3; D not certain. CDR1 and CDR2 from the germline V gene are KGHSH and LQKENI. V lost 3 bases and J 2 bases, leaving 18 bases between the germline ends. This CDR3 comprises 17 residues. In DNA form, the CDR3 reads TGTGCCAGCTCACCTCCTAACGGCGGAGCCCTCACAGATACGCAGTATTTT. The encoded protein is CASSPPNGGALTDTQYF.

This clone has just a few counts. The J gene is TRBJ1-1, the V gene TRBV28, with TRBD1 matching 10 bases. CDR1 MDHEN and CDR2 SYDVKM come from the germline V gene. The CDR3 covers 13 residues. V dropped 5 bases and J dropped 11; count of bases not matched to a gene: 8. The CDR3 spells CASSDRGRKSAFF. Here the CDR3 DNA reads TGTGCCAGCAGTGACAGGGGGCGAAAGTCCGCTTTCTTT.

This chain uses TRBV5-1 with TRBJ1-1, with D unclear. The CDR3 contains 14 residues. V lost 1 base and J 3 bases, leaving 10 bases between the germline ends. The germline V gene encodes CDR1 SGHRS and CDR2 YFSETQ. CDR3 loop: CASSLYNSYTEAFF. The CDR3 DNA is TGCGCCAGCAGCTTGTACAACAGTTACACTGAAGCTTTCTTT.

This rearrangement joins TRBV7-2 to TRBJ1-1, with D possibly TRBD1 on 6 matching bases. CDR1 is SGHTA, CDR2 FQGNSA, per germline. V was pared by 4 bases and J by 3 bases, with 12 bases between. CDR3 length: 14 residues. CDR3 sequence (DNA): TGTGCCAGCAGCTCTAGGGGGACGTACACTGAAGCTTTCTTT. Residues: CASSSRGTYTEAFF.

As to this clone: The DNA is left out, because the CDR3 cannot be placed on it with certainty; the CDR3 is given as TCRdb lists it. CDR3: CASSFGGGSLRF. The chain links TRBV7-6 to TRBJ2-3; the D call of TRBD2 is as the table states it, not checked on the DNA. The CDR3 comprises 12 residues, both ends counted. The V gene's germline CDR1 is SGHVS and CDR2 FNYEAQ.

The V call is TRBV11-3, the J call TRBJ2-1, with 11 bases that match TRBD2. The germline CDR1 and CDR2 sequences are SGHNT and YENEEA. The CDR3 is 17 residues long. After removal of 0 bases from V and 7 bases from J, the junction contained 8 bases not matched to a gene. Here the CDR3 DNA reads TGTGCCAGCAGCTTAGATGGTGGTGCTAGCGGGAGGAATGAGCAGTTCTTC. This translates into CASSLDGGASGRNEQFF.